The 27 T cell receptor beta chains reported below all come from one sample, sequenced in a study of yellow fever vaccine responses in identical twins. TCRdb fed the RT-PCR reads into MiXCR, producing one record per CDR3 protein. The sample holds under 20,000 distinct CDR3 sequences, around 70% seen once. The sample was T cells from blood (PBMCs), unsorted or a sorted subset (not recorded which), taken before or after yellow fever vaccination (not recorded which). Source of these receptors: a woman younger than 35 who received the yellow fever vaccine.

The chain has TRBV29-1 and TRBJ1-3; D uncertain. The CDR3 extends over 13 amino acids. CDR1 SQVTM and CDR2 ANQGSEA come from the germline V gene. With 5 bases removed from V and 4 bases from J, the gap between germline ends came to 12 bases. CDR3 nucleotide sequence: TGCAGCGTTTCCGAGGCGTCCGGAAACACCATATATTTT. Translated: CSVSEASGNTIYF.

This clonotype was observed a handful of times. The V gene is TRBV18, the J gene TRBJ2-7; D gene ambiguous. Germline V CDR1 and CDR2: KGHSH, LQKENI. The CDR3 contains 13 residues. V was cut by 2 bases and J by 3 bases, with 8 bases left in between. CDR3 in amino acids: CASSPSWDYEQYV. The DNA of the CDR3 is TGTGCCAGCTCACCAAGTTGGGACTACGAGCAGTACGTC.

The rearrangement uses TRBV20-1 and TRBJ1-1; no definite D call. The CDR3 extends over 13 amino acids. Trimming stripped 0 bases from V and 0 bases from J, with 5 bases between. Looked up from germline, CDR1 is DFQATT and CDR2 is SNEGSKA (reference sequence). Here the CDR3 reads CSARDLVNTEAFF. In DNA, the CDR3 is TGCAGTGCTAGAGATCTCGTGAACACTGAAGCTTTCTTT.

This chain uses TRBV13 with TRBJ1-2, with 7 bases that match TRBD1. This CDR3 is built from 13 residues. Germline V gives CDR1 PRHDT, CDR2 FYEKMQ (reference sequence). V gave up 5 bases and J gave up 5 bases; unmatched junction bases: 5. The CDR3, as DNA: TGTGCCAGCAGCGACGACAGGGCGTATGGCTACACCTTC. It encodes CASSDDRAYGYTF.

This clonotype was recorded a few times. In nucleotides, the CDR3 is TGTGCCATCAGCCCCAGGGGGAGGGGGCCCATCAATGAGCAGTTCTTC. Its translation: CAISPRGRGPINEQFF. This sequence joins TRBV10-3 and TRBJ2-1, with D perhaps given as TRBD1 or TRBD2 (7 bases each). Deletions cut 6 bases from V and 6 bases from J, with 21 bases between. CDR1 is ENHRY and CDR2 is SYGVKD in the germline V gene. The CDR3 has 16 residues.

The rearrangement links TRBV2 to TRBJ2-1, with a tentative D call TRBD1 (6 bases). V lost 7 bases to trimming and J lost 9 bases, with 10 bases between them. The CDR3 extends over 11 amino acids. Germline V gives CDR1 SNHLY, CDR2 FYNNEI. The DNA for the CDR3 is TGTGCCAGCACACAGGGTGGTGAGCAGTTCTTC. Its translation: CASTQGGEQFF.

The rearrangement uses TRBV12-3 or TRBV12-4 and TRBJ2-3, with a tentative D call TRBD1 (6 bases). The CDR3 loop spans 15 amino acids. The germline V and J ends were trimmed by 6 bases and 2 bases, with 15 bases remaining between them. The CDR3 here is CASSPVGGLTDTQYF. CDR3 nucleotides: TGTGCCAGCAGCCCCGTAGGGGGTCTCACAGATACGCAGTATTTT.

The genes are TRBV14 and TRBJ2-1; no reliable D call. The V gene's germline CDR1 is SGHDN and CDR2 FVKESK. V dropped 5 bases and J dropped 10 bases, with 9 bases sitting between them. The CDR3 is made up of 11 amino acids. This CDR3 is CASSVRGEQFF. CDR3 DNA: TGTGCCAGCAGCGTACGTGGGGAGCAGTTCTTC.

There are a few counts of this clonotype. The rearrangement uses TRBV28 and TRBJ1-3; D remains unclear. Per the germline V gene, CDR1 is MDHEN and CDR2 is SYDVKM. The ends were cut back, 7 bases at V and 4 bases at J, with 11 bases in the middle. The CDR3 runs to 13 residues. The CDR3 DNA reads TGTGCCAGCACCTCCGATGGAGGAAACACCATATATTTT. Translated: CASTSDGGNTIYF. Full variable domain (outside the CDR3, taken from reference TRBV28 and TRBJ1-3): DVKVTQSSRYLVKRTGEKVFLECVQDMDHENMFWYRQDPGLGLRLIYFSYDVKMKEKGDIPEGYSVSREKKERFSLILESASTNQTSMYLCASTSDGGNTIYFGEGSWLTVV.

DNA for the CDR3: TGCAGCGTTCCTGGGAATAAGATAGGTAATGAGCAGTTCTTC. This sequence encodes CSVPGNKIGNEQFF. The rearrangement links TRBV29-1 to TRBJ2-1; no clear D. The CDR3 runs 14 residues. The germline V gene has CDR1 SQVTM and CDR2 ANQGSEA. Deletions cut 5 bases from V and 7 bases from J, with 18 bases between.

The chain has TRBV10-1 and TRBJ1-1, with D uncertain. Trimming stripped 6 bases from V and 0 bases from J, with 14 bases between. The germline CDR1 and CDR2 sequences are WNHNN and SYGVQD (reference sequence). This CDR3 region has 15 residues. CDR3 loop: CASSNTGRLNTEAFF. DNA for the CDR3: TGCGCCAGCAGCAACACCGGACGGCTGAACACTGAAGCTTTCTTT.

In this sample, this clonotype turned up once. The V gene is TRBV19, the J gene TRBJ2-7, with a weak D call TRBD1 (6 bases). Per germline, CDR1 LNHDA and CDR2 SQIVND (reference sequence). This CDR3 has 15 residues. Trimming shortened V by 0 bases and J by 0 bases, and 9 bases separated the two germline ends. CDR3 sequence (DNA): TGTGCCAGTAGTATAGATGGGACAAGCTCCTACGAGCAGTACTTC. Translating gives CASSIDGTSSYEQYF. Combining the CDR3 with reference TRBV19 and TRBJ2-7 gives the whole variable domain DGGITQSPKYLFRKEGQNVTLSCEQNLNHDAMYWYRQDPGQGLRLIYYSQIVNDFQKGDIAEGYSVSREKKESFPLTVTSAQKNPTAFYLCASSIDGTSSYEQYFGPGTRLTVT.

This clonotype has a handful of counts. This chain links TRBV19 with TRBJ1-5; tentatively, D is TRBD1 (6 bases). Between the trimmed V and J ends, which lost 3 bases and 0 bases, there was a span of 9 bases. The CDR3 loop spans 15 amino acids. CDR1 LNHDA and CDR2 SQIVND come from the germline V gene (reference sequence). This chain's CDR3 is CASSIDRYSNQPQHF. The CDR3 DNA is TGTGCCAGTAGTATCGACAGGTATAGCAATCAGCCCCAGCATTTT.

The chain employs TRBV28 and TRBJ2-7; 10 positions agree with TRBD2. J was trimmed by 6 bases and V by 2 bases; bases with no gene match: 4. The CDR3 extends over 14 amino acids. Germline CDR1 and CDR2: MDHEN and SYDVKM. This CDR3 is CASSLLAGVSEQYF. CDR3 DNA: TGTGCCAGCAGTTTACTAGCGGGAGTTAGCGAGCAGTACTTC.

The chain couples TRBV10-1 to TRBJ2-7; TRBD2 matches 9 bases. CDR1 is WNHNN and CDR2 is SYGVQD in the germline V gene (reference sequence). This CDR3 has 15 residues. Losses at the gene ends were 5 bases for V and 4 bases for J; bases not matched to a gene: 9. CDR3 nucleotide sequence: TGCGCCAGCAGTACGCAGACTAGCGGAAAATACGAGCAGTACTTC. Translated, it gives CASSTQTSGKYEQYF.

The CDR3 sequence is CATSDVGAVTDTQYF. Written as DNA, the CDR3 is TGTGCCACCAGTGATGTCGGGGCGGTCACAGATACGCAGTATTTT. The chain combines TRBV24-1 with TRBJ2-3; D may be TRBD1 or TRBD2 (5 bases each). V lost 3 bases, J lost 2 bases, and 11 bases lay in between. Germline V CDR1 and CDR2: KGHDR, SFDVKD. CDR3 length equals 15 residues.

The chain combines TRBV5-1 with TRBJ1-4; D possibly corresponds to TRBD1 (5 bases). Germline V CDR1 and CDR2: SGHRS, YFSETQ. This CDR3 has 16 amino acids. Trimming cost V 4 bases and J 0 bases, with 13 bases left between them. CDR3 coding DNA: TGCGCCAGCAGCGGGGGACGGACTTCAACTAATGAAAAACTGTTTTTT. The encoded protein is CASSGGRTSTNEKLFF.

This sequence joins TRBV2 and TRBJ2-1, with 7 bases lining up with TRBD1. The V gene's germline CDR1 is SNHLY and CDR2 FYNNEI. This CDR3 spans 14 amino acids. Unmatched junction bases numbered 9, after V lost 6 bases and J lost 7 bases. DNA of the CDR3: TGTGCCAGCAGGACGGACAGGAGCTCTAATGAGCAGTTCTTC. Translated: CASRTDRSSNEQFF. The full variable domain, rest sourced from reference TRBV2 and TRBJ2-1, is EPEVTQTPSHQVTQMGQEVILRCVPISNHLYFYWYRQILGQKVEFLVSFYNNEISEKSEIFDDQFSVERPDGSNFTLKIRSTKLEDSAMYFCASRTDRSSNEQFFGPGTRLTVL.

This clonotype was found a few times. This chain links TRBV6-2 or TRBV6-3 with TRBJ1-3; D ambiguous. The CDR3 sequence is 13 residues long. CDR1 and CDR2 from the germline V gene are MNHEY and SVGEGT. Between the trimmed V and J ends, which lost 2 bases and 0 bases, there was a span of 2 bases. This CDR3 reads CASSYGSGNTIYF. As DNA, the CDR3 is TGTGCCAGCAGTTACGGCTCTGGAAACACCATATATTTT.

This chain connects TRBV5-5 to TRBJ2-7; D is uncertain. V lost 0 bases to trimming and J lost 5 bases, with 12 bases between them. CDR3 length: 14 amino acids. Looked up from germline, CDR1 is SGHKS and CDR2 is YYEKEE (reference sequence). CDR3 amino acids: CASSLGMAVHEQYF. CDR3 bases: TGTGCCAGCAGCTTGGGGATGGCGGTCCACGAGCAGTACTTC.

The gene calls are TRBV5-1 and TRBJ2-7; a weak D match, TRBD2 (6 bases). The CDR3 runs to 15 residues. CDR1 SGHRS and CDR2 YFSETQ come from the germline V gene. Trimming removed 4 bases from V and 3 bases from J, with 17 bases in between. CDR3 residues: CASSALSGGNYEQYF. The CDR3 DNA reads TGCGCCAGCAGCGCCCTTAGCGGAGGGAACTACGAGCAGTACTTC. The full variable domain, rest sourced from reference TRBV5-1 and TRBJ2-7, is KAGVTQTPRYLIKTRGQQVTLSCSPISGHRSVSWYQQTPGQGLQFLFEYFSETQRNKGNFPGRFSGRQFSNSRSEMNVSTLELGDSALYLCASSALSGGNYEQYFGPGTRLTVT.

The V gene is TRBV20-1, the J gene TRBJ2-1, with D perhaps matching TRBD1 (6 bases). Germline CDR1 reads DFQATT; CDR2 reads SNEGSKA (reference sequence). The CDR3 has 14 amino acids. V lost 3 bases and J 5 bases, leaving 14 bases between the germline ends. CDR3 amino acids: CSARMGAGNNEQFF. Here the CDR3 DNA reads TGCAGTGCTAGGATGGGGGCGGGCAACAATGAGCAGTTCTTC.

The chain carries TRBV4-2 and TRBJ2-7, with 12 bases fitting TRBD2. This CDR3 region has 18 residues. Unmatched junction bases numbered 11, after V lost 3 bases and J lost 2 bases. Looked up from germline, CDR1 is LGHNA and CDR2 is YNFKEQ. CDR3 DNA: TGTGCCAGCAGCCATCCGGGTAAGACTAGCGGGAGTACCTACGAGCAGTACGTC. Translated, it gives CASSHPGKTSGSTYEQYV.

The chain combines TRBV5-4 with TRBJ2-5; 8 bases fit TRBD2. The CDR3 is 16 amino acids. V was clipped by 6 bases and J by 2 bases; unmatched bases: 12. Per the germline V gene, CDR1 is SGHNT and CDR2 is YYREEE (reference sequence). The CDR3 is CASTLEVAGRQETQYF. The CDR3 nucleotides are TGTGCCAGCACCCTGGAGGTAGCGGGGAGACAAGAGACCCAGTACTTC.

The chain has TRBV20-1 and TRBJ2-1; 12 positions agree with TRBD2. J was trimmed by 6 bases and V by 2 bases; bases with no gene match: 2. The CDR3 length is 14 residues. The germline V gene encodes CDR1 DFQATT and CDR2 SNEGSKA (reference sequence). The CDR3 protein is CSARPSGRGNEQFF. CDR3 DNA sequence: TGCAGTGCTAGACCTAGCGGGAGGGGCAATGAGCAGTTCTTC.

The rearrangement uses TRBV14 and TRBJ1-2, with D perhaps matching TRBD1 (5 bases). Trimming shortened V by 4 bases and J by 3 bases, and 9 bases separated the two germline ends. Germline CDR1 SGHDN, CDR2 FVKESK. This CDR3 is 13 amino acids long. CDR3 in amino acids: CASSPGTDYGYTF. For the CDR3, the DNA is TGTGCCAGCAGCCCCGGGACGGACTATGGCTACACCTTC.

The CDR3 nucleotides are TGCGCCAGCAACAGACAGGGTCTGGAAGAGCAGTACGTC. Amino acids: CASNRQGLEEQYV. This chain connects TRBV23-1 to TRBJ2-7; 7 nucleotides match TRBD1. TRBV23-1 is annotated as an ORF whose role is uncertain. The CDR3 extends over 13 amino acids. J lost 7 bases, V lost 7 bases, and 10 bases had no gene match.